This T cell receptor (beta chain) was documented in a study of untreated major depressive disorder. Study outcomes and limitations: In every subject, the five largest TRBV05-01 clones were private. TRBV05-01 (Vbeta 5.1) usage was higher in CD4+ T cells of depressed patients than controls.

Of note for this clone: The antigen is not known.

For sex, age, current smoking status and body mass index, every depressed patient had a pairwise-matched non-depressed control. Controls lacked current or lifetime mood disorder and scored 5 or less on depressive symptoms. The CDR3 is made up of 13 amino acids. J lost 4 bases, V lost 8 bases, and 3 bases had no gene match. Germline V lookup: CDR1 SNHLY, CDR2 FYNNEI. Repertoires were generated with immunoSEQ multiplex PCR, while TCRdb's copy carries only in-frame clones and drops some. Seen here are fewer than 25,000 clones, more than 75% observed once, and the top ten hold less than 1%. This sequence was found in a young woman in good health. This chain uses TRBV2 with TRBJ2-1; TRBD2 matches at 9 bases. Material: CD4+ T cells from PBMCs. CDR3 region: CASGGRGYNEQFF. CDR3 nucleotide sequence: TGTGCCAGCGGCGGGAGGGGGTACAATGAGCAGTTCTTC.